This TCR beta chain derives from a study of vaccination effects on CD4 cells after COVID-19. To note about this clone: What it recognizes is unknown.

The data were produced by immunoSEQ multiplex PCR, yet TCRdb's version contains in-frame clones alone and is incomplete. The table lists tens of thousands of clones, about 73% of them singletons. CD4+ T cells were isolated after less than 13 days of culture. This TCR came from a human donor who received a COVID-19 vaccine. The sample in question was CD4+ T cells from PBMCs cultured without peptide, obtained before COVID-19 vaccination.

CDR3 nucleotide sequence: TGTGCCAGCAGTCCTCAGGGGACCAGCGCCCTAGCCAAAAACATTCAGTACTTC. Protein sequence: CASSPQGTSALAKNIQYF. The chain recombines TRBV27 with TRBJ2-4, with D possibly being TRBD1 (6 bases). This CDR3 has 18 residues. V lost 5 bases and J 0 bases, leaving 20 bases between the germline ends. Germline V gene sequence: CDR1 MNHEY, CDR2 SMNVEV (reference sequence).